Below, one T cell receptor beta chain is given with its context. This CDR3 is 15 amino acids long. Looked up from germline, CDR1 is SGHTA and CDR2 is FQGTGA. The V gene end was trimmed by 5 bases and the J gene end by 4 bases; junction bases not matched to a gene: 5. TCRdb's copy holds only in-frame clones and misses some; the assay was immunoSEQ multiplex PCR. The data contain approximately 60,000 clones, approximately 90% of them seen just once; the ten biggest clones take up over 9.5%. This entry is derived from a study of OX40 agonist ivuxolimab in advanced cancers. Study-wide background: Patients were approximately 80% male with ages about 20 to 79, mean 60.

Sample: CD4+ or CD8+ T cells sorted from blood, taken in a trial of the OX40 agonist ivuxolimab. This receptor was taken from an adult with an advanced solid tumor such as melanoma, head and neck, liver or kidney cancer. The chain is built from TRBV7-3 and TRBJ2-1; 10 bases align to TRBD2. In DNA form, the CDR3 reads TGTGCCAGCAGCCTGACTAGCGGGTTATACAATGAGCAGTTCTTC. As protein: CASSLTSGLYNEQFF.